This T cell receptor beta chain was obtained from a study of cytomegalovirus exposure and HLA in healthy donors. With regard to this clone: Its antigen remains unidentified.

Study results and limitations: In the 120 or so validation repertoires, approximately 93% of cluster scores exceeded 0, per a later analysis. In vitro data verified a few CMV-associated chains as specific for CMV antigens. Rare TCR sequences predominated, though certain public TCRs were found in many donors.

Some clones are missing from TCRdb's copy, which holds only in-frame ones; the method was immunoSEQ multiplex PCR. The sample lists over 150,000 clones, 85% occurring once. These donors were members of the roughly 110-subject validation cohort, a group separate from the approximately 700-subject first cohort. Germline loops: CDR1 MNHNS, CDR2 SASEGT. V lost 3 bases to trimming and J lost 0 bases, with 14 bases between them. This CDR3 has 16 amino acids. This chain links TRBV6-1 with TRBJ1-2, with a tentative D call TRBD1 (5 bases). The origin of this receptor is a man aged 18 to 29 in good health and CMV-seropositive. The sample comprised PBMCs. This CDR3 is CASSDSNRPSNYGYTF. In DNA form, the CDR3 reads TGTGCCAGCAGTGACAGTAACAGGCCGTCTAACTATGGCTACACCTTC.